This entry is about one T cell receptor (beta chain). Generated by immunoSEQ multiplex PCR, the TCRdb table keeps only in-frame clones and is missing some. The sample contains 150,000 to 200,000 clones, around four fifths of which appear only once. This CDR3 has 13 amino acids. V lost 5 bases and J lost 8; bases outside the gene matches: 2. This specimen belongs to a study of blood T cell repertoires in COVID-19. Looking at the study overall: PBMCs, B-cell-depleted T cells, or T cells provided the cDNA or gDNA that made up the material.

The sequence was collected from a man aged 65 to 79 with acute or convalescent COVID-19. The sample taken for sequencing was peripheral blood. The chain carries TRBV12-3 or TRBV12-4 and TRBJ1-6, with 8 bases identical to TRBD1. The CDR3 DNA reads as TGTGCCAGCAGTCAGGACAGGGATTCACCCCTCCACTTT. This translates into CASSQDRDSPLHF.